This TCR beta chain was captured by sequencing in a study of CD8 T cells in ankylosing spondylitis. Comments on this clonotype: As yet, its antigen is unknown.

In TCRdb, the 5' RACE reads were re-called with MiXCR into one record per CDR3 protein. This sample has about 800,000 distinct CDR3 sequences, with about 12% found just once. The length of the CDR3 is 15 residues. V shed 5 bases, J shed 7 bases, and the junction held 7 bases outside the gene matches. The V gene's germline CDR1 is SGHTA and CDR2 FQGNSA. Study results and caveats: It was reported that disease-linked clones were significantly enriched in matched ankylosing spondylitis synovial fluid. What appeared characteristic of ankylosing spondylitis blood was a TCR beta motif of 7 or 8 highly homologous variants.

The sequenced material came from blood, either unsorted or a sorted T cell fraction (not recorded which). The sequence came from a male donor with ankylosing spondylitis. This chain joins TRBV7-2 and TRBJ2-2; 10 bases agree with TRBD1. The CDR3 region has the DNA TGTGCCAGCAGCCCGGACAGGGGGTCTGGCGGGGAGCTGTTTTTT. Amino acids: CASSPDRGSGGELFF.